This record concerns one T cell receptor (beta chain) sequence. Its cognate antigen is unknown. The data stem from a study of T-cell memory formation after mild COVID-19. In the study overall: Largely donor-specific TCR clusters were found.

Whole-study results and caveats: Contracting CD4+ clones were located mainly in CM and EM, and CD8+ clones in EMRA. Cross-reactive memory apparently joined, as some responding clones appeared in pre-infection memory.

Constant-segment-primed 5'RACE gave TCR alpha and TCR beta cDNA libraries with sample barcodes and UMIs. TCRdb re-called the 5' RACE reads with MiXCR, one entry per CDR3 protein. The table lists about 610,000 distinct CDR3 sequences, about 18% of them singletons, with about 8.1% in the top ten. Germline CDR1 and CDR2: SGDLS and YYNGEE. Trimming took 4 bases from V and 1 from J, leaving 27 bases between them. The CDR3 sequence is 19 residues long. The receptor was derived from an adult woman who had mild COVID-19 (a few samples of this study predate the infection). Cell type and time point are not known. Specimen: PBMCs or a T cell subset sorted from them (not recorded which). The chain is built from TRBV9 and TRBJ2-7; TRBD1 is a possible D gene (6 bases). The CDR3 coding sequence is TGTGCCAGCAGCCCAGGATCAATTTGGTCGGGACATTCTTCCTACGAGCAGTACTTC. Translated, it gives CASSPGSIWSGHSSYEQYF.